A single sample is the source of the 16 T cell receptor beta chains below, sequenced in a study of T cell clonality in common variable immunodeficiency. General study results and limits: In common variable immunodeficiency, TCR beta chains reportedly carried fewer deletions and N-nucleotide insertions.

Their antigen targets remain unknown. Libraries were prepared by immunoSEQ multiplex PCR; TCRdb keeps only in-frame clonotypes and omits some of them. This set yields 25,000 to 35,000 clones and no singletons; the top ten hold 3.2%. Input material: peripheral blood mononuclear cells. The receptors were gathered from a human donor with common variable immunodeficiency.

There are many counts of this clone. Sequencing ends 3 residues short of the CDR3 end; the germline J gene provides the rest. V usage is TRBV19 and J usage is TRBJ2-2; TRBD1 agrees at 7 bases. Germline CDR1 reads LNHDA; CDR2 reads SQIVND (reference sequence). The V and J ends lost 6 bases and 0 bases, in that order; junction bases with no gene match: 7. The CDR3 runs 16 residues. CDR3 DNA, as far as it was read: TGTGCCAGTAGCGAGACAGGGTTCGCGAACACCGGGGAG. It specifies CASSETGFANTGE. The whole CDR3 region reads CASSETGFANTGELFF.

This clone has a count of ten or more. Read coverage stops 3 residues before the CDR3 terminus; the germline J gene supplies the remainder. The V and J genes are TRBV30 and TRBJ1-2; D is possibly TRBD1 (5 bases). V was trimmed by 3 bases and J by 3 bases, leaving 14 bases between them. CDR1 is GTSNPN, CDR2 SVGIG, per germline (reference sequence). The CDR3 has 14 amino acids. The sequenced CDR3 bases are TGTGCCTGGAGACGTTGGGGGGGTGACTATGGC. Encoded protein: CAWRRWGGDYG. The entire CDR3 sequence reads CAWRRWGGDYGYTF.

As to this clone: The read ends 3 residues early relative to the CDR3; the germline J gene fills the gap. Additional DNA sequences in this sample encode the identical CDR3. V usage is TRBV7-6 and J usage is TRBJ2-1, with 10 bases identical to TRBD2. Trimming cost V 4 bases and J 9 bases; bases outside gene matches: 12. Looked up from germline, CDR1 is SGHVS and CDR2 is FNYEAQ. The CDR3 extends over 16 amino acids. CDR3 protein: CASSSLGAGGPGEQFF. The DNA read from the CDR3 is TGTGCCAGCAGCTCACTGGGAGCGGGAGGGCCGGGTGAG.

Many counts were recorded for this clone. The sequenced fragment ends 3 residues before the CDR3 boundary, so the rest is inferred from the germline J gene. The chain recombines TRBV29-1 with TRBJ1-1, with D possibly TRBD1 on 5 matching bases. The germline CDR1 and CDR2 sequences are SQVTM and ANQGSEA. The length of the CDR3 is 14 residues. The ends were cut back, 6 bases at V and 4 bases at J, with 18 bases in the middle. This CDR3 is CSVLSGARITEAFF. CDR3 DNA, as far as it was read: TGCAGCGTGTTAAGTGGGGCGCGGATCACTGAA.

With respect to this clone: The sequence runs out 3 residues before the end of the CDR3; the remainder is reconstructed from the germline J gene. The chain joins TRBV7-2 to TRBJ1-5; TRBD1 matches 9 bases. With V trimmed by 2 bases and J by 5 bases, 1 base remained unmatched. This CDR3 is built from 14 residues. Germline lookup yields CDR1 SGHTA and CDR2 FQGNSA. The CDR3 loop reads CASSLRDRDQPQHF. The sequenced CDR3 bases are TGTGCCAGCAGCTTAAGGGACAGGGATCAGCCC.

This clone was seen at least ten times. The CDR3 end falls 3 residues outside the read, so it is completed with the germline J gene. The chain combines TRBV14 with TRBJ1-2; 7 bases are a match to TRBD1. Trimming cost V 3 bases and J 7 bases; bases outside gene matches: 8. From germline, CDR1 is SGHDN and CDR2 FVKESK. This CDR3 region has 14 residues. The DNA read from the CDR3 is TGTGCCAGCAGCCAGCTGACAGGGTACGGTGGC. Translating it yields CASSQLTGYGG. The whole CDR3 protein reads CASSQLTGYGGYTF.

As concerns this clone: The read stops 3 residues short of the end of the CDR3; the missing end is completed from the germline J gene. The chain links TRBV5-1 to TRBJ2-5; a possible D gene is TRBD1 (6 bases). Per germline, CDR1 SGHRS and CDR2 YFSETQ. This CDR3 is built from 14 residues. CDR3 DNA (partial): TGCGCCAGCAGCTTGGCGGACAGCGGCGTCACC. Its protein product is CASSLADSGVT. The full CDR3 is CASSLADSGVTQYF.

This clone was seen more than once but under ten times. Germline is not matched at one junction end, which may reflect a read error. The CDR3 extends 3 residues past the end of the read, so its final part is completed from the germline J gene. The V gene is TRBV7-9, the J gene TRBJ2-7; D is unclear. The V gene's germline CDR1 is SEHNR and CDR2 FQNEAQ (reference sequence). The CDR3 spans 12 residues. CDR3 sequence reads: CSSSQDTYEQYF. Incomplete CDR3 DNA: TGTTCCAGCAGCCAAGACACCTACGAG.

This clone has at least ten counts. The missing CDR3 end, 3 residues past where the read stops, is filled in from the germline J gene. The chain combines TRBV5-1 with TRBJ1-1, with no clear D. CDR3 size: 12 residues. Deletions cut 8 bases from V and 5 bases from J, with 13 bases between. CDR1 is SGHRS, CDR2 YFSETQ, per germline. CDR3 bases read: TGCGCCAGTAGTCCCTTCGGGACTGAA. Translation gives CASSPFGTE. The entire CDR3 reads CASSPFGTEAFF. The full variable domain, in which reference TRBV5-1 and TRBJ1-1 provide the parts outside the CDR3, is KAGVTQTPRYLIKTRGQQVTLSCSPISGHRSVSWYQQTPGQGLQFLFEYFSETQRNKGNFPGRFSGRQFSNSRSEMNVSTLELGDSALYLCASSPFGTEAFFGQGTRLTVV.

The table lists this clone with many counts. The CDR3 DNA, read in part, is TGCAGTGCTAGCAGGGGGTCACTGAACACTGAA. Its protein product is CSASRGSLNTE. Given in full, the CDR3 is CSASRGSLNTEAFF. V usage is TRBV20-1 and J usage is TRBJ1-1, with 7 bases lining up with TRBD1. The read halts 3 residues ahead of the CDR3 end, with the missing end drawn from the germline J gene. The germline CDR1 and CDR2 sequences are DFQATT and SNEGSKA (reference sequence). This CDR3 contains 14 residues. The V segment lost 3 bases and the J segment 0 bases; nucleotides outside the gene matches: 4.

This clone was observed at least ten times. The missing CDR3 end, 3 residues past where the read stops, is filled in from the germline J gene. The chain joins TRBV20-1 to TRBJ2-7, with TRBD2 matching over 10 bases. The length of the CDR3 is 16 residues. CDR1 is DFQATT and CDR2 is SNEGSKA in the germline V gene (reference sequence). J was trimmed by 0 bases and V by 3 bases; bases with no gene match: 8. The CDR3: CSASKTSGPTSYEQYF. The sequenced CDR3 bases are TGCAGTGCTAGTAAGACTAGCGGGCCGACCTCCTACGAG.

The sequenced part of the CDR3 DNA is TGTGCCAGCAGCTTAAGGGGACGACTAGCGGGAGGGAACTCCTACAATGAG. Translating it yields CASSLRGRLAGGNSYNE. The full-length CDR3 reads as CASSLRGRLAGGNSYNEQFF. V gene TRBV7-3 combines with J gene TRBJ2-1; TRBD2 matches at 14 bases. The CDR3 end is not reached by the read, which stops 3 residues before it; the germline J gene fills it in. The J segment lost 0 bases and the V segment lost 1 base, leaving 8 bases of the junction unmatched. The CDR3 runs 20 residues. Germline V gene data show CDR1 as SGHTA and CDR2 as FQGTGA.

This clone has a count of ten or more. The sequence runs out 3 residues before the end of the CDR3; the remainder is reconstructed from the germline J gene. The rearrangement joins TRBV4-1 to TRBJ2-1; D unclear. V was cut by 8 bases and J by 1 base, with 12 bases left in between. There are 14 residues in the CDR3. In germline, CDR1 is MGHRA, CDR2 YSYEKL. CDR3 bases read: TGCGCCAGCCGAGAGGAAGGGTCCTACAATGAG. Translating gives CASREEGSYNE. The whole CDR3 sequence is CASREEGSYNEQFF.

Turning to this clone: The sequenced fragment ends 3 residues before the CDR3 boundary, so the rest is inferred from the germline J gene. V is TRBV7-6 and J is TRBJ1-3, with D uncertain. CDR1 and CDR2 (germline): SGHVS, FNYEAQ. V was cut by 1 base and J by 0 bases, with 10 bases left in between. The CDR3 totals 16 residues. The covered CDR3 bases are TGTGCCAGCAGCTTAGGGCCACAGTACTCTGGAAACACC. It translates to CASSLGPQYSGNT. The entire CDR3 is CASSLGPQYSGNTIYF.

This clone was observed many times. From the germline J gene comes the end of the CDR3, since the read stops 3 residues before it. The V call is TRBV7-8, the J call TRBJ2-7; perhaps TRBD2 as D (6 bases). Trimming shortened V by 0 bases and J by 2 bases, and 20 bases separated the two germline ends. The CDR3 totals 18 residues. Germline values: CDR1 SGHVS, CDR2 FQNEAQ. The CDR3: CASSLAYYGARTTYEQYF. Incomplete CDR3 DNA: TGTGCCAGCAGCTTAGCTTACTACGGAGCGAGGACTACCTACGAG.

This clone was counted at least ten times. The read halts 3 residues ahead of the CDR3 end, with the missing end drawn from the germline J gene. The chain combines TRBV18 with TRBJ1-2, with 7 bases lining up with TRBD1. This CDR3 spans 15 amino acids. V was clipped by 0 bases and J by 4 bases; unmatched bases: 5. The germline V gene encodes CDR1 KGHSH and CDR2 LQKENI. The CDR3 region is CASSPPDRDFYGYTF. CDR3 DNA, as far as it was read: TGTGCCAGCTCACCACCAGACAGGGACTTCTATGGC.